Shown below are 6 T cell receptor beta chains from a single sample sequenced in a study of regulatory T cells in long-lasting Graves disease. For TCR beta, libraries came from iRepertoire HTBI primers and Arm-PCR of CDR3 regions. Each CDR3 protein gets one entry after TCRdb re-called the multiplex PCR reads with MiXCR. This table has roughly 560,000 distinct CDR3 sequences, more than 15% appearing once. Time point indicated: newly diagnosed GD, antithyroid drugs for less than 3 months. PBMCs provided the RNA from which the TCR library was made. These data also featured in a second study, about T cells in Graves' hyperthyroidism and ophthalmopathy.

Material: peripheral blood mononuclear cells (PBMCs), obtained at new diagnosis, from a patient treated with antithyroid drugs. The receptors stem from a woman aged 40-60 years with Graves disease.

Concerning this clonotype itself: It may be a read error: a sequence one base away is much more abundant. The V and J genes are TRBV3-1 and TRBJ1-2, with D maybe TRBD1 (5 bases). The CDR3 is 13 amino acids. Germline assignment: CDR1 LGHDT and CDR2 YNNKEL (reference sequence). The CDR3 coding sequence is TGTGCCAGCAGCCAGGGACTCCCCGGTGGCTGCACCTTC. Its translation is CASSQGLPGGCTF.

This clonotype was counted ten times or more. This chain joins TRBV2 and TRBJ2-5; a possible D gene is TRBD1 (6 bases). Germline-derived CDR1 and CDR2 are SNHLY and FYNNEI. Trimming removed 2 bases at V and 4 bases at J, with 14 bases between. The CDR3 runs to 15 residues. CDR3 residues: CASSERVSRGETQYF. The CDR3 DNA sequence: TGTGCCAGCAGTGAACGGGTTAGCAGGGGAGAGACCCAGTACTTC.

This clonotype is a singleton in its sample. This may arise from a read error, as a much more abundant clone is one base away. This chain links TRBV2 with TRBJ1-5; TRBD1 agrees at 7 bases. CDR3 length equals 15 residues. The junction had 10 bases not matched to a gene; V was cut back by 5 bases and J by 6 bases. Germline CDR1 and CDR2: SNHLY and FYNNEI. The chain's CDR3 is CASSLGTVNGQPQHF. As DNA, the CDR3 is TGTGCCAGCAGTTTAGGGACAGTGAACGGTCAGCCCCAGCATTTT.

This clonotype was recorded once. The chain recombines TRBV20-1 with TRBJ2-7; TRBD2 might be the D (6 bases). The CDR3 length is 17 residues. The ends were cut back, 0 bases at V and 9 bases at J, with 27 bases in the middle. Germline CDR1 is DFQATT and CDR2 is SNEGSKA (reference sequence). CDR3 bases: TGCAGTGCTAGAGAAACCCCTGAGACTAGAACGGGATCGGGGCAGTACTTC. Protein product: CSARETPETRTGSGQYF.

Notes on this clonotype: This may arise from a read error, as a much more abundant clone is one base away. The V call is TRBV3-1, the J call TRBJ2-3; D might be TRBD2 (6 bases). In germline, CDR1 is LGHDT, CDR2 YNNKEL (reference sequence). The CDR3 covers 16 residues. The CDR3 region is CASSPQGSTSTDMQYF. The CDR3 coding sequence is TGTGCCAGCAGCCCCCAGGGATCCACTAGCACAGATATGCAGTATTTT.

In its sample, this clonotype was seen many times. J is TRBJ2-1 and V is TRBV18; 11 positions match TRBD1. This CDR3 spans 15 amino acids. The V segment lost 1 base and the J segment 8 bases; nucleotides outside the gene matches: 4. Per germline, CDR1 KGHSH and CDR2 LQKENI. Here the CDR3 reads CASSPRTGGNDEQFF. CDR3 DNA sequence: TGTGCCAGCTCACCACGGACAGGGGGCAATGATGAGCAGTTCTTC.